This T cell receptor beta chain was sequenced during a study of cytomegalovirus exposure and HLA in healthy donors. General study points: Versus the approximately 700-donor mean, an Asian-associated ancestry cluster reportedly showed fewer N-insertions in a later analysis. The study designated about 180 TCR beta chains cytomegalovirus-associated. Previous analysis showed most TCR beta V segments were productive about 87% or about 30% of the time.

About this clone: Its target is not known.

Germline V gene sequence: CDR1 SGHNT, CDR2 YENEEA. The CDR3 has 18 residues. With 1 base clipped from V and 4 bases from J, the junction kept 5 bases outside the gene matches. PCR used 60 Vbeta primers and 13 Jbeta primers. Only in-frame clones appear in the TCRdb table, and some are missing; sequencing was by immunoSEQ multiplex PCR. This sample has 150,000 to 200,000 clones; 84% occur once, and the top ten carry about 0.24%. This sequence originates from a boy aged 5-17 years in good health and CMV-seronegative. V gene TRBV11-3 combines with J gene TRBJ2-1, with 15 bases that match TRBD2. Sequencing input: PBMCs. In DNA, the CDR3 is TGTGCCAGCAGCTTAGGTGGGACTAGCGGGAGGCGATACAATGAGCAGTTCTTC. It is translated as CASSLGGTSGRRYNEQFF. Full variable domain (rest looked up from reference TRBV11-3 and TRBJ2-1): EAGVVQSPRYKIIEKKQPVAFWCNPISGHNTLYWYLQNLGQGPELLIRYENEEAVDDSQLPKDRFSAERLKGVDSTLKIQPAELGDSAVYLCASSLGGTSGRRYNEQFFGPGTRLTVL.